These 23 T cell receptor beta chains were all obtained from the same sample, sequenced in a study of T cell responses to AZD1222 COVID-19 vaccine. Repertoires were generated with immunoSEQ multiplex PCR, while TCRdb's copy carries only in-frame clones and drops some. The table includes approximately 130,000 clones, about nine tenths detected once. The specimen was peripheral blood, collected 28 days after the second AZD1222 dose. The receptor source for this set is an adult who received the AZD1222 COVID-19 vaccine.

The rearrangement uses TRBV5-5 and TRBJ2-2; D call uncertain. Trimming took 4 bases from V and 4 from J, leaving 14 bases between them. The CDR3 has 15 residues. Germline V gene sequence: CDR1 SGHKS, CDR2 YYEKEE (reference sequence). CDR3 in DNA: TGTGCCAGCAGCCTCGACCCTGCGAGCACCGGGGAGCTGTTTTTT. It translates to CASSLDPASTGELFF.

J is TRBJ1-3 and V is TRBV29-1; D is possibly TRBD1 (5 bases). Per the germline V gene, CDR1 is SQVTM and CDR2 is ANQGSEA. Deletions cut 3 bases from V and 4 bases from J, with 7 bases between. This CDR3 spans 12 amino acids. The DNA of the CDR3 is TGCAGCGTTGATGGGGGGGGAAACACCATATATTTT. Its protein is CSVDGGGNTIYF.

The chain recombines TRBV19 with TRBJ1-2; 9 nucleotides agree with TRBD1. Unmatched junction bases numbered 8, after V lost 5 bases and J lost 4 bases. This CDR3 is 15 amino acids long. The germline CDR1 and CDR2 sequences are LNHDA and SQIVND (reference sequence). The CDR3 nucleotides read TGTGCCAGTAGTCCCTGGGACAGGGAGCTCTATGGCTACACCTTC. It encodes CASSPWDRELYGYTF.

This sequence joins TRBV7-2 and TRBJ1-4; D is perhaps TRBD1 (5 bases). Germline V gives CDR1 SGHTA, CDR2 FQGNSA. The V gene lost 0 bases and the J gene lost 8 bases, with 10 bases spanning the gap. CDR3 length: 14 amino acids. The CDR3 spells CASSLAGAGEKLFF. The DNA for the CDR3 is TGTGCCAGCAGCTTAGCCGGGGCTGGAGAAAAACTGTTTTTT.

The chain carries TRBV6-6 and TRBJ1-5; TRBD1 aligns across 9 bases. The V gene end was trimmed by 6 bases and the J gene end by 4 bases; junction bases not matched to a gene: 4. The germline gives CDR1 MNHNY, CDR2 SVGAGI (reference sequence). The length of the CDR3 is 14 residues. CDR3 region: CASSLQGANQPQHF. CDR3 DNA sequence: TGTGCCAGCAGCCTACAGGGGGCAAATCAGCCCCAGCATTTT.

CDR3 nucleotide sequence: TGTGCCAGCAGTCCAGGACAGTCAAGGCAGCCCCAGCATTTT. Translation: CASSPGQSRQPQHF. V and J are TRBV2 and TRBJ1-5; D may be TRBD1 (6 bases). This CDR3 has 14 amino acids. CDR1 and CDR2 from the germline V gene are SNHLY and FYNNEI. V gave up 5 bases and J gave up 7 bases, with 15 bases separating them. The full variable domain, with the rest looked up from reference TRBV2 and TRBJ1-5, is EPEVTQTPSHQVTQMGQEVILRCVPISNHLYFYWYRQILGQKVEFLVSFYNNEISEKSEIFDDQFSVERPDGSNFTLKIRSTKLEDSAMYFCASSPGQSRQPQHFGDGTRLSIL.

This chain links TRBV6-6 with TRBJ1-2; the D gene is possibly TRBD1 (5 bases). Trimming removed 5 bases from V and 8 bases from J, with 9 bases in between. This CDR3 is built from 11 residues. Per germline, CDR1 MNHNY and CDR2 SVGAGI (reference sequence). CDR3 coding DNA: TGTGCCAGCAGTCCCCGGGGCGGCTACACCTTC. Translating gives CASSPRGGYTF.

The J gene is TRBJ1-2, the V gene TRBV7-9; D is possibly TRBD1 (5 bases). Deletions cut 1 base from V and 6 bases from J, with 15 bases between. The CDR3 has 15 residues. Germline lookup yields CDR1 SEHNR and CDR2 FQNEAQ (reference sequence). CDR3 protein: CASSLDSSRTNGYTF. In DNA, the CDR3 is TGTGCCAGCAGCTTAGACTCCTCGAGGACAAATGGCTACACCTTC.

The rearrangement uses TRBV18 and TRBJ2-7; 10 bases match TRBD1. This CDR3 is 15 amino acids long. Germline CDR1 reads KGHSH; CDR2 reads LQKENI. V shed 3 bases and J 6 bases; nucleotides not matched to a gene: 8. CDR3 bases: TGTGCCAGCTCACCCTGGGACAGGGGAATTTCCGAGCAGTACTTC. This gives the protein CASSPWDRGISEQYF.

J is TRBJ1-1 and V is TRBV5-6, with D perhaps TRBD1 (6 bases). The germline CDR1 and CDR2 sequences are SGHDT and YYEEEE. This CDR3 has 12 amino acids. Trimming stripped 7 bases from V and 4 bases from J, with 11 bases between. The CDR3 DNA is TGTGCCAGCCGGGGGCAGGGCACTGAAGCTTTCTTT. Its protein is CASRGQGTEAFF.

This clone was seen a single time. The rearrangement joins TRBV4-3 to TRBJ1-5; D not resolved. Trimming left V 0 bases short and J 4 bases short, with 10 bases between. Germline loops: CDR1 LGHNA, CDR2 YSLEER. CDR3 length equals 15 residues. The DNA of the CDR3 is TGCGCCAGCAGCCAAGATAAGAGGGTTAATCAGCCCCAGCATTTT. It codes for CASSQDKRVNQPQHF.

The chain combines TRBV18 with TRBJ1-1; TRBD1 might be the D (6 bases). Trimming removed 6 bases at V and 0 bases at J, with 20 bases between. Germline lookup yields CDR1 KGHSH and CDR2 LQKENI. CDR3 length: 17 residues. CDR3 in DNA: TGTGCCAGCTCCCAAGAGGGCGGGACACAAATGAACACTGAAGCTTTCTTT. Protein: CASSQEGGTQMNTEAFF.

The V call is TRBV5-1, the J call TRBJ2-3, with 11 bases matching TRBD2. V lost 1 base, J lost 1 base, and 5 bases stayed unmatched. The CDR3 runs to 17 residues. Per germline, CDR1 SGHRS and CDR2 YFSETQ. Here the CDR3 reads CASSLTNSGGGTDTQYF. The CDR3 DNA follows: TGCGCCAGCAGCTTGACTAATAGCGGGGGGGGCACAGATACGCAGTATTTT.

The chain recombines TRBV19 with TRBJ1-1; D not certain. Germline-derived CDR1 and CDR2 are LNHDA and SQIVND (reference sequence). This CDR3 region has 15 residues. Between the trimmed V and J ends, which lost 4 bases and 3 bases, there was a span of 15 bases. The chain's CDR3 is CASSTTRIGYTEAFF. The CDR3, as DNA: TGTGCCAGTAGTACCACGAGGATTGGTTACACTGAAGCTTTCTTT.

The chain is built from TRBV5-4 and TRBJ1-6; 8 bases map to TRBD1. V lost 3 bases and J lost 10; bases outside the gene matches: 9. This CDR3 has 15 residues. Germline-derived CDR1 and CDR2 are SGHNT and YYREEE (reference sequence). Written as DNA, the CDR3 is TGTGCCAGCAGCTCAGAGACAGGGGTTCACTCACCCCTCCACTTT. The encoded protein is CASSSETGVHSPLHF.

CDR3 amino acids: CASSPQAGGNNQPQHF. DNA of the CDR3: TGTGCCAGCAGCCCTCAGGCAGGAGGGAACAATCAGCCCCAGCATTTT. The chain carries TRBV7-2 and TRBJ1-5; D gene uncertain. The germline gives CDR1 SGHTA, CDR2 FQGNSA. The ends were cut back, 5 bases at V and 3 bases at J, with 17 bases in the middle. This CDR3 region has 16 residues. The entire variable domain, with the rest obtained from reference TRBV7-2 and TRBJ1-5, is as follows: GAGVSQSPSNKVTEKGKDVELRCDPISGHTALYWYRQSLGQGLEFLIYFQGNSAPDKSGLPSDRFSAERTGGSVSTLTIQRTQQEDSAVYLCASSPQAGGNNQPQHFGDGTRLSIL.

This rearrangement joins TRBV28 to TRBJ1-3; D is undetermined. Germline-derived CDR1 and CDR2 are MDHEN and SYDVKM. V was cut by 8 bases and J by 0 bases, with 5 bases left in between. This CDR3 region has 12 residues. CDR3 DNA: TGTGCCAGCGATTCCTCTGGAAACACCATATATTTT. Translating it yields CASDSSGNTIYF.

The chain links TRBV9 to TRBJ1-1; possible D gene TRBD1, 5 bases. Germline-derived CDR1 and CDR2 are SGDLS and YYNGEE. The CDR3 is 13 amino acids. V was clipped by 5 bases and J by 5 bases, with 13 bases between them. CDR3 protein: CASSALRGTEAFF. The CDR3 DNA is TGTGCCAGCAGTGCGCTTAGGGGAACTGAAGCTTTCTTT.

V and J are TRBV9 and TRBJ2-2; 11 bases map to TRBD2. CDR1 is SGDLS, CDR2 YYNGEE, per germline. This CDR3 spans 15 amino acids. The V segment lost 2 bases and the J segment 10 bases; nucleotides outside the gene matches: 7. The CDR3 spells CASSVSGGAVVELFF. The CDR3 region has the DNA TGTGCCAGCAGCGTTAGCGGGGGGGCCGTTGTGGAGCTGTTTTTT.

The gene calls are TRBV5-1 and TRBJ1-6, with D possibly being TRBD1 (6 bases). This CDR3 region has 15 residues. Germline V CDR1 and CDR2: SGHRS, YFSETQ. Trimming took off 2 bases at V and 5 bases at J, with 11 bases between the two ends. Here the CDR3 DNA reads TGCGCCAGCAGCTTCGGACAGTTTAATAATTCACCCCTCCACTTT. It codes for CASSFGQFNNSPLHF.

J is TRBJ1-3 and V is TRBV19; 9 nucleotides agree with TRBD1. J gave up 4 bases and V 5 bases, and 12 bases lay outside the gene matches. The CDR3 is 17 amino acids. Germline assignment: CDR1 LNHDA and CDR2 SQIVND (reference sequence). The CDR3 DNA reads TGTGCCAGTAGTCCCCGGGACAGGGATTATTCCGGAAACACCATATATTTT. Translated: CASSPRDRDYSGNTIYF. Complete variable domain (other parts from reference TRBV19 and TRBJ1-3): DGGITQSPKYLFRKEGQNVTLSCEQNLNHDAMYWYRQDPGQGLRLIYYSQIVNDFQKGDIAEGYSVSREKKESFPLTVTSAQKNPTAFYLCASSPRDRDYSGNTIYFGEGSWLTVV.

V and J are TRBV7-2 and TRBJ1-4, with no clear D. Trimming stripped 5 bases from V and 4 bases from J, with 14 bases between. Looked up from germline, CDR1 is SGHTA and CDR2 is FQGNSA. CDR3 length: 15 residues. The CDR3 DNA sequence: TGTGCCAGCAGCACCCAAGCGGGATATAATGAAAAACTGTTTTTT. It encodes CASSTQAGYNEKLFF.

This chain uses TRBV5-1 with TRBJ1-5, with 10 positions matching TRBD1. V was clipped by 4 bases and J by 2 bases; unmatched bases: 3. The CDR3 spans 15 residues. Germline V gene sequence: CDR1 SGHRS, CDR2 YFSETQ. The chain's CDR3 is CASSAGTGGNQPQHF. CDR3 sequence (DNA): TGCGCCAGCAGCGCTGGGACAGGGGGCAATCAGCCCCAGCATTTT.